Listed below are T cell receptor beta chains from one sample, sequenced in a study of cytotoxic CD8 clonotypes in ibrutinib-treated CLL. TCRdb keeps only in-frame clones here, not all; method: immunoSEQ multiplex PCR. This table has around 70,000 clones, 68% appearing once. The sequences come from PBMCs, collected after 12 months of ibrutinib treatment. Every receptor here comes from a human donor with chronic lymphocytic leukemia. The CDR3 runs from the conserved cysteine through the conserved F or W. Each record gives: J gene, clone size, V gene, D gene, CDR3 DNA, CDR3 protein. The D gene is left open where the match is weak. The listing skips clone size in some rows; elsewhere it reads once, few, many or a size class.

TRBJ1-2 few TRBV28 NA TGTGCCAGCAGTTTATATCGGGGTGGTACCTTATATGGCTACACCTTC CASSLYRGGTLYGYTF
TRBJ2-7 few TRBV11-2 NA TGTGCCAGCAGCTTAGATCACAGCCTCGAGCAGTACTTC CASSLDHSLEQYF
TRBJ1-5 NA TRBV19 NA TGTGCCAGTAGTATCGGACAGCCCCAGCATTTT CASSIGQPQHF
TRBJ1-6 few TRBV5-6 NA TGTGCCAGCAGCTTGATGGCCAGGGGAGGCTGGTTCGGTTCACCCCTCCACTTT CASSLMARGGWFGSPLHF
TRBJ2-2 NA TRBV19 NA TGTGCCAGTAGTGCACAGGGTCACCGGGGAGCTGTTTTT CASSAQGHRGAVF
TRBJ2-1 NA TRBV6-5 TRBD1 TGTGCCAGCACTCCGACAGGGGGCCCATACAATGAGCAGTTCTTC CASTPTGGPYNEQFF
TRBJ1-1 NA TRBV6-1 NA TGTGCCAGCAGTGAAGGGCAGAGAAACACTGAAGCTTTCTTT CASSEGQRNTEAFF
TRBJ2-3 NA TRBV27 NA TGTGCCAGCCCGGGGGAACGGCATAGGCCCTCACGGTCTCCCTCAGATACGCAGTATTTT CASPGERHRPSRSPSDTQYF
TRBJ2-1 NA TRBV19 NA TGTGCCAGTAGTATAGCCGGGGAAGCCTACAATGAGCAGTTCTTC CASSIAGEAYNEQFF
TRBJ1-4 few TRBV19 TRBD1 TGTGCCAGTAGCATCTCGAGGGGACAGGAAAAACTGTTTTTT CASSISRGQEKLFF
TRBJ1-1 NA TRBV11-3 NA TGTGCCAGCAGCTTCGGAACAGGCAGTCCGAACACTGAAGCTTTCTTT CASSFGTGSPNTEAFF
TRBJ1-5 NA TRBV27 TRBD1 TGTGCCAGCAGTTTCGGGACAGCAATAGGCAATCAGCCCCAGCATTTT CASSFGTAIGNQPQHF
TRBJ2-7 NA TRBV9 NA TGTGCCAGCAGCGTCGGGACTTCCGGGGACGAGCAGTACTTC CASSVGTSGDEQYF
TRBJ2-2 few TRBV5-1 NA TGCGCCAGCAGCTTGAATTCGGGGTACACCGGGGAGCTGTTTTTT CASSLNSGYTGELFF
TRBJ1-6 few TRBV10-3 NA TGTGCCATCGGTAAGGACAGTCATAATTCACCCCTCCACTTT CAIGKDSHNSPLHF
TRBJ2-3 NA TRBV5-1 TRBD2 TGCGCCAGCAGCTTGTATCTCGGGGGGGCAGCAGATACGCAGTATTTT CASSLYLGGAADTQYF
TRBJ1-2 NA TRBV6-5 TRBD1 TGTGCCAGCAGTTATCTTGGGGCAGGGGGCCTTGGCTACACCTTC CASSYLGAGGLGYTF
TRBJ1-5 NA TRBV5-5 NA TGTGCCAGCAGCAGGACAGTCCCAAACGATCAGCCCCAGCATTTT CASSRTVPNDQPQHF
TRBJ2-4 NA TRBV5-6 TRBD1 TGTGCCAGCAGCCCCGGGACAGGGAGAAACATTCAGTACTTC CASSPGTGRNIQYF
TRBJ2-3 NA TRBV19 NA TGTGCCAGTAGTATGGACAGATTTAAGGAAGGGGGAGATACGCAGTATTTT CASSMDRFKEGGDTQYF
TRBJ2-7 once TRBV11-2 TRBD2 TGTGCCAGCAGCCCGCCGGGACTAGCGGGGGGGCTAGCCCTCTTC CASSPPGLAGGLALF
TRBJ1-1 NA TRBV9 NA TGTGCCAGCAGCGTCGGGCCGATGAACACTGAAGCTTTCTTT CASSVGPMNTEAFF
TRBJ1-1 NA TRBV27 TRBD1 TGTGCCAGCAGGCCGGACAGGGGGCGAGGAACTGAAGCTTTCTTT CASRPDRGRGTEAFF
TRBJ2-3 few TRBV30 NA TGTGCCTGGAGTAAGGGGCCCGTTGCGCAGTATTTT CAWSKGPVAQYF
TRBJ1-4 NA TRBV5-1 NA TGCGCCAGCAGCTTGAAGGGAACTAATGAAAAACTGTTTTTT CASSLKGTNEKLFF
TRBJ1-3 NA TRBV18 NA TGTGCCAGCTCATCAACCCCAGACATCTCTGGAAACACCATATATTTT CASSSTPDISGNTIYF
TRBJ2-3 few TRBV13 NA TGTGCCAGCAGCCACAGACAGGTTAGCACAGATACGCAGTATTTT CASSHRQVSTDTQYF
TRBJ1-2 few TRBV7-3 TRBD1 TGTGCCAGCAGCTTAATGGCAGGGGGGATGGACTATGGCTACACCTTC CASSLMAGGMDYGYTF
TRBJ2-2 NA TRBV10-1 NA TGCGCCAGCAGTGAAATCAGGATGGCCGGGGAGCTGTTTTTT CASSEIRMAGELFF
TRBJ2-7 NA TRBV30 NA TGTGCCTGGAGCGGCAGGGCCTACGAGCAGTACTTC CAWSGRAYEQYF
TRBJ2-5 few TRBV6-1 NA TGTGCCAGCAGTGTAGAAAGGGGCCTCGAGACCCAGTACTTC CASSVERGLETQYF
TRBJ1-3 NA TRBV29-1 NA TGCAGCGTTGAAGCGGCCCCAGGAAACACCATATATTTT CSVEAAPGNTIYF
TRBJ1-6 NA TRBV29-1 TRBD1 TGCAGCGTTGCGGACAGGGGCAATTCACCCCTCCACTTT CSVADRGNSPLHF
TRBJ1-4 NA TRBV5-4 TRBD1 TGTGCCAGCAGTCTCCCCGGGACAGCTAATGAAAAACTGTTTTTT CASSLPGTANEKLFF
TRBJ2-5 NA TRBV6-6 NA TGTGCCAGCAGGATAGGTCAGGGGCGAATGGCCCAGTACTTC CASRIGQGRMAQYF
TRBJ2-2 NA TRBV5-1 TRBD2 TGCGCCAGCAGCCCAATCGCCCTAGCGGGGAGAACCGGGGAGCTGTTTTTT CASSPIALAGRTGELFF
TRBJ2-2 once TRBV19 NA TGTGCCAGTAGTATGCGTCAGGGGAGCACCGGGGAGCTGTTTTTT CASSMRQGSTGELFF
TRBJ1-4 few TRBV10-3 NA TGTGCCATCAGTGAGTCGCCCACAGGAGGAAAACTGTTTTTT CAISESPTGGKLFF
TRBJ2-5 NA TRBV5-6 NA TGTGCCAGCAGCTTGTTGGACGGAGAGACCCAGTACTTC CASSLLDGETQYF
TRBJ2-7 few TRBV28 TRBD1 TGTGCCAGCAGTTTACCGACAGGGCGCGAGCAGTACTTC CASSLPTGREQYF
TRBJ2-3 once TRBV4-3 TRBD1 TGCGCCAGCAGCCGGGACAGGGCAGATACGCAGTATTTT CASSRDRADTQYF
TRBJ2-2 few TRBV7-8 NA TGTGCCAGCAGCTTGTCTTCAGGGCGGAACACCGGGGAGCTGTTTTTT CASSLSSGRNTGELFF
TRBJ1-4 once TRBV19 NA TGTGCCAGTAGTTTTTTGGCTAATGAAAAACTGTTTTTT CASSFLANEKLFF
TRBJ2-2 once TRBV30 NA TGTGCCGGATTGGGGGGGGCCGCGAACACCGGGGAGCTGTTTTTT CAGLGGAANTGELFF
TRBJ1-2 few TRBV12-5 NA TGTGCTAGTGGTTTGGTACCTGTCGGAGGTTATGGCTACACCTTC CASGLVPVGGYGYTF
TRBJ2-7 NA TRBV5-1 NA TGCGCCAGCAGCTTGGAGGGCCGACAGTCCTACGAGCAGTACTTC CASSLEGRQSYEQYF
TRBJ2-5 NA TRBV7-2 NA TGTGCCAGCAGCTTCGCAGCCGGAGAGACCCAGTACTTC CASSFAAGETQYF
TRBJ1-3 NA TRBV9 TRBD1 TGTGCCAGCAGCGAGAAGACAGGGAACTCTGGAAACACCATATATTTT CASSEKTGNSGNTIYF
TRBJ1-5 few TRBV6-4 TRBD1 TGTGCCACCAGGACAGGGAATAGCAATCAGCCCCAGCATTTT CATRTGNSNQPQHF
TRBJ1-1 NA TRBV4-3 NA TGCGCCAGCAGCCAACGGGAGGCCACTGAAGCTTTCTTT CASSQREATEAFF
TRBJ2-7 NA TRBV6-1 NA TGTGCCAGCAGTGCTTCGGGGAATACGCTGGAGTACTTC CASSASGNTLEYF
TRBJ2-7 NA TRBV29-1 NA TGCAGCGTTGATGTGACAGGCGCAAAATCCTACGAGCAGTACTTC CSVDVTGAKSYEQYF
TRBJ1-6 NA TRBV30 TRBD1 TGTGCCTGGAGTTACGACCAGGGGGCGCGATCACCCCTCCACTTT CAWSYDQGARSPLHF